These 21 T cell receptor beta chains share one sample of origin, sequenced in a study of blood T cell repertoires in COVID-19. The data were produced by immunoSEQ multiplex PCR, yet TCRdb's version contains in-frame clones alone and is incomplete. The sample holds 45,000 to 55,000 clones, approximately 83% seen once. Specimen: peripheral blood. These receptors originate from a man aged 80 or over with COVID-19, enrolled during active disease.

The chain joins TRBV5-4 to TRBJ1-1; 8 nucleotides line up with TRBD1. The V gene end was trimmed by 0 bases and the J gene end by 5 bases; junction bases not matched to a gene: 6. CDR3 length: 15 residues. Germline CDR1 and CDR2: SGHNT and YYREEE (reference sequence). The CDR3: CASSLVSRGRTEAFF. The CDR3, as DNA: TGTGCCAGCAGCTTGGTGTCCAGGGGGCGAACTGAAGCTTTCTTT.

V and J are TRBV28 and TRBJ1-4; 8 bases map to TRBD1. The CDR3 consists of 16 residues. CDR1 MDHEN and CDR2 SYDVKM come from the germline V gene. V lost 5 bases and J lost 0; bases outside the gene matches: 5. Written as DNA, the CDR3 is TGTGCCAGCAGTACAGGACAGGGAGCAACTAATGAAAAACTGTTTTTT. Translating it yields CASSTGQGATNEKLFF. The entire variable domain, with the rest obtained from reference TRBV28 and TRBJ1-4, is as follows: DVKVTQSSRYLVKRTGEKVFLECVQDMDHENMFWYRQDPGLGLRLIYFSYDVKMKEKGDIPEGYSVSREKKERFSLILESASTNQTSMYLCASSTGQGATNEKLFFGSGTQLSVL.

This CDR3 is CASSEVGTNYGYTF. The CDR3 DNA follows: TGCGCCAGCAGTGAAGTCGGGACTAACTATGGCTACACCTTC. This chain joins TRBV10-1 and TRBJ1-2; no clear D. The ends were cut back, 3 bases at V and 0 bases at J, with 8 bases in the middle. The CDR3 covers 14 residues. CDR1 and CDR2 from the germline V gene are WNHNN and SYGVQD (reference sequence).

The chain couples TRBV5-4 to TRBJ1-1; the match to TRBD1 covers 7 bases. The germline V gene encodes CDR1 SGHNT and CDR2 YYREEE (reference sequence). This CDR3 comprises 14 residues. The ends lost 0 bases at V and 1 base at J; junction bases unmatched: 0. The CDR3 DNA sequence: TGTGCCAGCAGCTTGGACAGGGGGAACACTGAAGCTTTCTTT. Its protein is CASSLDRGNTEAFF.

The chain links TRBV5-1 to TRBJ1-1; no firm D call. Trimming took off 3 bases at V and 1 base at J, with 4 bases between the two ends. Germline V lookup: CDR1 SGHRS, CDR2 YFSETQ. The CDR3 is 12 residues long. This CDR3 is CASSWPNTEAFF. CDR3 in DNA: TGCGCCAGCAGCTGGCCGAACACTGAAGCTTTCTTT.

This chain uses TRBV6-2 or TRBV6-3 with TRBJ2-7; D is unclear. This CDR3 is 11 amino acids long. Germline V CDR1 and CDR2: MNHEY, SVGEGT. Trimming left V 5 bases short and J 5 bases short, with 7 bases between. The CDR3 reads CASSRRNEQYF. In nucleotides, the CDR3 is TGTGCCAGCAGTCGGAGAAACGAGCAGTACTTC.

CDR3 DNA sequence: TGTGCCAGCAGCAGACCCGGGACAGCCCTATTGAACACTGAAGCTTTCTTT. Translation: CASSRPGTALLNTEAFF. The chain links TRBV5-4 to TRBJ1-1; 7 bases are shared with TRBD1. The trim removed 4 bases at V and 0 bases at J, leaving 12 bases unmatched. CDR3 length equals 17 residues. CDR1 SGHNT and CDR2 YYREEE come from the germline V gene (reference sequence).

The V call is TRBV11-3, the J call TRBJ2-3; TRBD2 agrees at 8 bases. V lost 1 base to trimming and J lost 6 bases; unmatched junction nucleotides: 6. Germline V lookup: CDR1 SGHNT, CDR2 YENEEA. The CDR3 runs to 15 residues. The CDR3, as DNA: TGTGCCAGCAGCTTAGGGCCGGGGGGGTCGGATACGCAGTATTTT. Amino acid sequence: CASSLGPGGSDTQYF.

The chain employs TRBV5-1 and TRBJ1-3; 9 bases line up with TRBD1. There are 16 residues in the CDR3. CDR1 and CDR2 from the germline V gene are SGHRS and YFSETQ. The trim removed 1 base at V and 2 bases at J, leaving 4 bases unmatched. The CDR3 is CASSLSGDRAGNTIYF. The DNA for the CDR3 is TGCGCCAGCAGCTTGTCGGGGGACAGGGCTGGAAACACCATATATTTT.

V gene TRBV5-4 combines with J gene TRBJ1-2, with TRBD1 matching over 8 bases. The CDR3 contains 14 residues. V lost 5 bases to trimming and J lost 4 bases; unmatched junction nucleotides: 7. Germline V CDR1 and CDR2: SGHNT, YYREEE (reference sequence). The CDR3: CASSQDRAGYGYTF. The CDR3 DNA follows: TGTGCCAGCAGTCAGGACAGGGCTGGCTATGGCTACACCTTC.

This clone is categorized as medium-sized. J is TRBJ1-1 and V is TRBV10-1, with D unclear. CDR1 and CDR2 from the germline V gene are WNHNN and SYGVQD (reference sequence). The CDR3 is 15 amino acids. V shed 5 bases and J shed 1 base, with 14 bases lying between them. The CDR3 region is CASSFHREGNTEAFF. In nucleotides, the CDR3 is TGCGCCAGCAGTTTCCATCGAGAGGGGAACACTGAAGCTTTCTTT.

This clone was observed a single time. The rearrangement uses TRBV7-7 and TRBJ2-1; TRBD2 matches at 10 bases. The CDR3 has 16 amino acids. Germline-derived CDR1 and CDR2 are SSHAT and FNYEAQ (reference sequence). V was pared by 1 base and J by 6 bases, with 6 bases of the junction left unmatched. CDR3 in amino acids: CASSLGPSGGSNEQFF. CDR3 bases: TGTGCCAGCAGCTTAGGCCCTAGCGGGGGAAGCAATGAGCAGTTCTTC.

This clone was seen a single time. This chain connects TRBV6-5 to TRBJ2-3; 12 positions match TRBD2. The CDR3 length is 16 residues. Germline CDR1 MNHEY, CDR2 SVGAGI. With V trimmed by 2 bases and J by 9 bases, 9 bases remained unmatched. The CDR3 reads CASSYRASGGAGTQYF. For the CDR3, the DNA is TGTGCCAGCAGTTACAGAGCTAGCGGGGGGGCAGGGACGCAGTATTTT.

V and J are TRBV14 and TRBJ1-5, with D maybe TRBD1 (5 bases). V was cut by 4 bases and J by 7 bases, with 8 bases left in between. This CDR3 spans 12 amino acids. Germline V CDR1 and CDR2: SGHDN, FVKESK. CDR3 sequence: CASSPPGQPQHF. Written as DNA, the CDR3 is TGTGCCAGCAGCCCGCCAGGGCAGCCCCAGCATTTT.

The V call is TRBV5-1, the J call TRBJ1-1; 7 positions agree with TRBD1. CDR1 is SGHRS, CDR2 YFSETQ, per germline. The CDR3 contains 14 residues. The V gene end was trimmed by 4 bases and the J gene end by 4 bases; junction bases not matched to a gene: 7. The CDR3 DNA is TGCGCCAGCAGCCTCACAGGGGTATCCACTGAAGCTTTCTTT. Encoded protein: CASSLTGVSTEAFF.

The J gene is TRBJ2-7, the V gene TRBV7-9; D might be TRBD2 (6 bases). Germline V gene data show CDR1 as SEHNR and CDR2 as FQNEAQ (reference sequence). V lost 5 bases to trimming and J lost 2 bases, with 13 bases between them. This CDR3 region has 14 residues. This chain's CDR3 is CASSPGLSPYEQYF. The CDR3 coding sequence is TGTGCCAGCAGCCCGGGACTTTCACCCTACGAGCAGTACTTC.

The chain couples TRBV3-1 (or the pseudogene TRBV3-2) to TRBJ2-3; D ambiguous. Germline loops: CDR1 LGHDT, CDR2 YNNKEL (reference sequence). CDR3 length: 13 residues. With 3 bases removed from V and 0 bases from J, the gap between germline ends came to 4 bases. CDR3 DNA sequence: TGTGCCAGCAGCCAGACTAGCACAGATACGCAGTATTTT. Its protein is CASSQTSTDTQYF.

The CDR3: CASRQTGVGYTF. In DNA, the CDR3 is TGTGCCAGCAGACAAACAGGGGTTGGCTACACCTTC. The J gene is TRBJ1-2, the V gene TRBV2; 7 bases agree with TRBD1. The germline gives CDR1 SNHLY, CDR2 FYNNEI. This CDR3 region has 12 residues. V was pared by 6 bases and J by 7 bases, with 5 bases of the junction left unmatched. Filled out from reference TRBV2 and TRBJ1-2, the complete variable domain reads EPEVTQTPSHQVTQMGQEVILRCVPISNHLYFYWYRQILGQKVEFLVSFYNNEISEKSEIFDDQFSVERPDGSNFTLKIRSTKLEDSAMYFCASRQTGVGYTFGSGTRLTVV.

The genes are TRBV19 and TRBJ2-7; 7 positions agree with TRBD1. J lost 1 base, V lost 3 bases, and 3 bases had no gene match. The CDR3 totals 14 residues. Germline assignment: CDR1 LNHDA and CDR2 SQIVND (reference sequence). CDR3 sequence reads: CASSMYRGSYEQYF. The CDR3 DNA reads TGTGCCAGTAGTATGTACAGGGGTTCCTACGAGCAGTACTTC.

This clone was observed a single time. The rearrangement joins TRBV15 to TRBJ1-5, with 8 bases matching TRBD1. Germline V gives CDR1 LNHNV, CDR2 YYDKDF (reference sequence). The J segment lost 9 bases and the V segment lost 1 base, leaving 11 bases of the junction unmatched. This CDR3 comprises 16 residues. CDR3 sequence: CATSRAPRTGSRPQHF. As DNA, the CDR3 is TGTGCCACCAGCAGAGCCCCAAGGACAGGGAGTCGGCCCCAGCATTTT.

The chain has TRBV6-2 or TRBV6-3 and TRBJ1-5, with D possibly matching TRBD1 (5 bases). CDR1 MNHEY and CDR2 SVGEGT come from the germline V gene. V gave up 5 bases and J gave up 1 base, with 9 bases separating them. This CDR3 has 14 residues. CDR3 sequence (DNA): TGTGCCAGCAGTCCCGGGGGGAGCAATCAGCCCCAGCATTTT. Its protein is CASSPGGSNQPQHF.